This entry lists 24 T cell receptor beta chains sequenced from one sample in a study of radiotherapy plus CTLA-4 blockade in lung cancer. Generated by immunoSEQ multiplex PCR, the TCRdb table keeps only in-frame clones and is missing some. The sample contains 80,000 to 95,000 clones, roughly four fifths of which appear only once. Sample: peripheral blood, taken from a patient treated with radiotherapy plus ipilimumab. The receptors shown here come from a human donor with non-small cell lung cancer who had stable disease on radiotherapy plus ipilimumab.

The chain has TRBV7-3 and TRBJ2-4; TRBD2 matches 7 bases. Per the germline V gene, CDR1 is SGHTA and CDR2 is FQGTGA. The CDR3 has 16 residues. J lost 4 bases, V lost 5 bases, and 11 bases had no gene match. The CDR3 here is CASSPVMRGGKNIQYF. Here the CDR3 DNA reads TGTGCCAGCAGCCCGGTTATGCGCGGGGGAAAAAACATTCAGTACTTC.

The chain is built from TRBV6-6 and TRBJ1-5; a possible D gene is TRBD1 (5 bases). Deletions cut 0 bases from V and 0 bases from J, with 9 bases between. Looked up from germline, CDR1 is MNHNY and CDR2 is SVGAGI (reference sequence). This CDR3 region has 16 residues. CDR3 coding DNA: TGTGCCAGCAGTTACTCGAGGCAGGGTAGCAATCAGCCCCAGCATTTT. It codes for CASSYSRQGSNQPQHF.

The V call is TRBV6-1, the J call TRBJ1-2; TRBD1 is a possible D gene (6 bases). The germline gives CDR1 MNHNS, CDR2 SASEGT. Trimming removed 5 bases from V and 2 bases from J, with 15 bases in between. CDR3 length equals 15 residues. The CDR3 nucleotides are TGTGCCAGCAGTTCCGGGTTACAGGGAAACTATGGCTACACCTTC. As protein: CASSSGLQGNYGYTF.

The chain uses TRBV15 and TRBJ2-3, with TRBD2 matching over 8 bases. Germline CDR1 and CDR2: LNHNV and YYDKDF (reference sequence). The CDR3 covers 14 residues. The ends lost 8 bases at V and 2 bases at J; junction bases unmatched: 6. Here the CDR3 reads CATGLAGYTDTQYF. The CDR3 DNA sequence: TGTGCCACCGGGTTAGCGGGGTACACAGATACGCAGTATTTT.

The chain has TRBV10-2 and TRBJ2-7, with 7 bases identical to TRBD1. Germline CDR1 is WSHSY and CDR2 is SAAADI. There are 15 residues in the CDR3. V lost 9 bases and J lost 0; bases outside the gene matches: 11. The CDR3: CASTTLRGLSYEQYF. CDR3 DNA sequence: TGCGCCAGTACCACTTTGAGGGGGCTCTCCTACGAGCAGTACTTC.

The chain links TRBV5-4 to TRBJ1-5, with D maybe TRBD1 (6 bases). V lost 3 bases and J lost 4, with 14 bases in between. Germline V gene sequence: CDR1 SGHNT, CDR2 YYREEE (reference sequence). CDR3 length: 15 amino acids. CDR3 sequence: CASSYYGQRNQPQHF. CDR3 nucleotides: TGTGCCAGCAGCTACTACGGACAGAGAAATCAGCCCCAGCATTTT.

The V call is TRBV5-1, the J call TRBJ2-3; 7 bases are shared with TRBD2. The CDR3 totals 14 residues. V lost 5 bases to trimming and J lost 2 bases; unmatched junction nucleotides: 5. Germline V gene data show CDR1 as SGHRS and CDR2 as YFSETQ. The CDR3 sequence: CASRVAGNTDTQYF. The CDR3 bases are TGCGCCAGCAGGGTAGCGGGTAACACAGATACGCAGTATTTT.

This clone was counted only a few times. The chain joins TRBV28 to TRBJ2-3; D is undetermined. The V end lost 6 bases, the J end lost 4 bases, and 20 bases lay between the germline ends. Germline lookup yields CDR1 MDHEN and CDR2 SYDVKM. CDR3 length: 16 amino acids. CDR3 sequence reads: CASSPISLPIPDTQYF. The CDR3 region has the DNA TGTGCCAGCAGCCCTATTAGTCTACCCATCCCAGATACGCAGTATTTT.

This clone has only a few counts. The chain's CDR3 is CASSLDYGYTF. The CDR3 DNA sequence: TGTGCCAGCAGCTTAGACTATGGCTACACCTTC. The chain links TRBV7-8 to TRBJ1-2; D gene ambiguous. The germline V gene has CDR1 SGHVS and CDR2 FQNEAQ. The CDR3 loop spans 11 amino acids. Trimming took off 1 base at V and 3 bases at J, with 0 bases between the two ends.

This clone was observed a single time. The chain couples TRBV19 to TRBJ1-2; 7 bases align to TRBD1. Per germline, CDR1 LNHDA and CDR2 SQIVND (reference sequence). The CDR3 runs to 15 residues. V dropped 3 bases and J dropped 0; count of bases not matched to a gene: 4. This chain's CDR3 is CASSMGQSPNYGYTF. The CDR3, as DNA: TGTGCCAGTAGTATGGGACAGTCCCCTAACTATGGCTACACCTTC. The full variable domain, its missing parts supplied by reference TRBV19 and TRBJ1-2, is DGGITQSPKYLFRKEGQNVTLSCEQNLNHDAMYWYRQDPGQGLRLIYYSQIVNDFQKGDIAEGYSVSREKKESFPLTVTSAQKNPTAFYLCASSMGQSPNYGYTFGSGTRLTVV.

This chain connects TRBV5-1 to TRBJ2-7; the D gene is possibly TRBD1 (6 bases). V lost 0 bases and J lost 2, with 9 bases in between. CDR3 length equals 14 residues. Germline loops: CDR1 SGHRS, CDR2 YFSETQ. CDR3 sequence reads: CASSLGGTTYEQYF. As DNA, the CDR3 is TGCGCCAGCAGCTTGGGAGGGACAACCTACGAGCAGTACTTC.

The chain recombines TRBV27 with TRBJ1-6, with a tentative D call TRBD1 (5 bases). The CDR3 extends over 12 amino acids. The V gene's germline CDR1 is MNHEY and CDR2 SMNVEV (reference sequence). Between the trimmed V and J ends, which lost 6 bases and 13 bases, there was a span of 13 bases. The CDR3 nucleotides are TGTGCCAGCAGCACGACAGTTTCTCCCCTCCACTTT. Translated: CASSTTVSPLHF.

The V call is TRBV11-2, the J call TRBJ2-1; 10 nucleotides align to TRBD2. The V and J ends lost 1 base and 7 bases, in that order; junction bases with no gene match: 16. CDR3 size: 19 residues. Per the germline V gene, CDR1 is SGHAT and CDR2 is FQNNGV. Written as DNA, the CDR3 is TGTGCCAGCAGCTTAGGGAGTATCAGCGGGAGGGCCGGTAGGAATGAGCAGTTCTTC. Translated, it gives CASSLGSISGRAGRNEQFF.

The V gene is TRBV18, the J gene TRBJ2-7; 7 positions match TRBD1. After removal of 2 bases from V and 2 bases from J, the junction contained 3 bases not matched to a gene. CDR3 length: 14 amino acids. Germline V gives CDR1 KGHSH, CDR2 LQKENI. The CDR3 nucleotides are TGTGCCAGCTCACCAGACAGGGTCGCCTACGAGCAGTACTTC. Translation gives CASSPDRVAYEQYF.

J is TRBJ1-4 and V is TRBV7-9; D is unclear. The CDR3 sequence is 15 residues long. V was clipped by 1 base and J by 5 bases, with 11 bases between them. Germline CDR1 and CDR2: SEHNR and FQNEAQ (reference sequence). CDR3 nucleotides: TGTGCCAGCAGCTTAGGTGGGCAGCTAAATGAAAAACTGTTTTTT. Its protein product is CASSLGGQLNEKLFF.

The chain uses TRBV15 and TRBJ1-5, with TRBD1 matching 9 bases. V was clipped by 3 bases and J by 0 bases; unmatched bases: 3. Germline V gene sequence: CDR1 LNHNV, CDR2 YYDKDF (reference sequence). CDR3 length equals 16 residues. The chain's CDR3 is CATSRGTGNSNQPQHF. The CDR3 DNA sequence: TGTGCCACCAGCAGGGGGACAGGGAATAGCAATCAGCCCCAGCATTTT.

The genes are TRBV5-5 and TRBJ1-1; D unclear. Germline V gene lookup returns CDR1 SGHKS and CDR2 YYEKEE (reference sequence). V was shortened by 0 bases and J by 0 bases, with 6 bases between the two germline ends. This CDR3 region has 14 residues. Here the CDR3 reads CASSLGQMNTEAFF. In DNA form, the CDR3 reads TGTGCCAGCAGCTTGGGCCAGATGAACACTGAAGCTTTCTTT.

CDR3 sequence reads: CASSLTVGKGGYTF. CDR3 DNA sequence: TGTGCCAGCAGCTTGACGGTGGGAAAAGGTGGCTACACCTTC. The rearrangement links TRBV5-8 to TRBJ1-2; D is unclear. The length of the CDR3 is 14 residues. V lost 1 base, J lost 7 bases, and 14 bases lay in between. Germline CDR1 reads SGHTS; CDR2 reads YDEGEE.

This clone has just one count. The V call is TRBV5-8, the J call TRBJ1-1, with TRBD1 identical over 9 bases. V shed 4 bases and J 10 bases; nucleotides not matched to a gene: 8. The CDR3 length is 13 residues. Germline V gene sequence: CDR1 SGHTS, CDR2 YDEGEE. The CDR3 protein is CASSRNSDRGAFF. The CDR3 DNA sequence: TGTGCCAGCAGCCGAAATTCGGACAGGGGAGCTTTCTTT.

This clone was counted once. The V and J genes are TRBV7-6 and TRBJ1-4, with a weak D call TRBD1 (5 bases). The CDR3 sequence is 14 residues long. V was pared by 5 bases and J by 2 bases, with 9 bases between. The germline V gene encodes CDR1 SGHVS and CDR2 FNYEAQ. The CDR3 reads CASSPRETNEKLFF. The CDR3, as DNA: TGTGCCAGCAGCCCCAGGGAGACTAATGAAAAACTGTTTTTT.

V gene TRBV11-2 combines with J gene TRBJ2-5; D possibly corresponds to TRBD1 (6 bases). V was cut by 1 base and J by 1 base, with 13 bases left in between. The V gene's germline CDR1 is SGHAT and CDR2 FQNNGV. This CDR3 has 16 amino acids. The CDR3 protein is CASSLGGTPIQETQYF. As DNA, the CDR3 is TGTGCCAGCAGCTTAGGTGGGACACCAATCCAAGAGACCCAGTACTTC.

The V call is TRBV2, the J call TRBJ1-1; D might be TRBD1 (6 bases). This CDR3 spans 13 amino acids. V was cut by 6 bases and J by 0 bases, with 8 bases left in between. Germline V gene data show CDR1 as SNHLY and CDR2 as FYNNEI. The CDR3 nucleotides read TGTGCCAGCAGGGACAGCATGAACACTGAAGCTTTCTTT. This encodes CASRDSMNTEAFF.

This clone was seen a handful of times. The J gene is TRBJ1-6, the V gene TRBV19; 10 bases align to TRBD1. The V gene's germline CDR1 is LNHDA and CDR2 SQIVND (reference sequence). The junction had 8 bases not matched to a gene; V was cut back by 5 bases and J by 7 bases. The CDR3 length is 16 residues. CDR3 sequence: CASSRRDRGGNSPLHF. In DNA, the CDR3 is TGTGCCAGTAGTCGCCGGGACAGGGGAGGCAATTCACCCCTCCACTTT.

The J gene is TRBJ2-3, the V gene TRBV19; D remains unclear. The V gene lost 5 bases and the J gene lost 0 bases, with 15 bases spanning the gap. Germline loops: CDR1 LNHDA, CDR2 SQIVND (reference sequence). This CDR3 has 16 residues. The CDR3 loop reads CASSFGTGRSTDTQYF. CDR3 nucleotides: TGTGCCAGTAGTTTTGGAACCGGGCGTAGCACAGATACGCAGTATTTT.